The 15 T cell receptor beta chains given below trace back to one sample, sequenced in a study of cytomegalovirus exposure and HLA in healthy donors. PCR involved 60 Vbeta and 13 Jbeta primers. Clones were read by immunoSEQ multiplex PCR, and TCRdb kept only the in-frame ones, dropping some. The top ten hold 6.5% to 9% of the sample, which has roughly 100,000 clones, under 80% seen once. Sequences were obtained from PBMCs. The receptors were gathered from a middle-aged man in good health and CMV-seropositive.

This clone came up a few times. V is TRBV11-2 and J is TRBJ2-3; maybe TRBD2 (6 bases). Trimming took off 1 base at V and 6 bases at J, with 11 bases between the two ends. The CDR3 consists of 14 residues. Germline values: CDR1 SGHAT, CDR2 FQNNGV. CDR3 sequence: CASSLAGGRDTQYF. In DNA, the CDR3 is TGTGCCAGCAGCTTAGCCGGGGGACGGGATACGCAGTATTTT.

This clone was recorded once. The chain uses TRBV9 and TRBJ2-1; no firm D call. V was cut by 4 bases and J by 0 bases, with 14 bases left in between. CDR1 is SGDLS, CDR2 YYNGEE, per germline. The length of the CDR3 is 16 residues. CDR3 residues: CASSISAESSYNEQFF. As DNA, the CDR3 is TGTGCCAGCAGCATCTCGGCGGAAAGCTCCTACAATGAGCAGTTCTTC.

DNA of the CDR3: TGTGCCAGCCGACTAGCGGGAACCGGGGAGCTGTTTTTT. Translated: CASRLAGTGELFF. The V gene is TRBV11-2, the J gene TRBJ2-2; 11 bases are a match to TRBD2. This CDR3 has 13 amino acids. Germline V lookup: CDR1 SGHAT, CDR2 FQNNGV. Trimming at V came to 8 bases and at J to 5 bases, leaving 1 base not matched to a gene.

This clone is medium-sized (0.01 to 0.1%). V gene TRBV5-6 combines with J gene TRBJ2-7; D not certain. The germline V gene encodes CDR1 SGHDT and CDR2 YYEEEE. The CDR3 totals 12 residues. V was shortened by 1 base and J by 5 bases, with 7 bases between the two germline ends. CDR3 amino acids: CASSLSEDEQYF. The CDR3 region has the DNA TGTGCCAGCAGCTTGTCTGAGGACGAGCAGTACTTC.

The chain recombines TRBV6-1 with TRBJ2-7; no reliable D call. The CDR3 consists of 12 residues. From germline, CDR1 is MNHNS and CDR2 SASEGT. Trimming pared 3 bases from V and 6 bases from J, leaving 9 bases between. This CDR3 is CASSEPQSEQYF. CDR3 nucleotides: TGTGCCAGCAGTGAGCCGCAGTCCGAGCAGTACTTC.

The rearrangement links TRBV6-1 to TRBJ2-5; 13 bases match TRBD2. The germline gives CDR1 MNHNS, CDR2 SASEGT. Germline trimming cut 4 bases from V and 12 bases from J; bases unmatched to any gene: 5. CDR3 length: 13 amino acids. The CDR3 DNA follows: TGTGCCAGCAGTGCCGGACTAGCGGGGGCCGAGTACTTC. It is translated as CASSAGLAGAEYF.

The chain carries TRBV13 and TRBJ2-7, with 8 bases lining up with TRBD1. CDR1 and CDR2 from the germline V gene are PRHDT and FYEKMQ (reference sequence). This CDR3 contains 19 residues. V gave up 4 bases and J gave up 4 bases; unmatched junction bases: 21. The DNA for the CDR3 is TGTGCCAGCAGCTCAACCGGGACAGGCTATTTCCCCTACGGGTACGAGCAGTACTTC. Amino acids: CASSSTGTGYFPYGYEQYF.

The chain joins TRBV2 to TRBJ2-5, with 12 nucleotides matching TRBD2. CDR3 length equals 17 residues. The V segment lost 2 bases and the J segment 5 bases; nucleotides outside the gene matches: 9. Germline values: CDR1 SNHLY, CDR2 FYNNEI. DNA for the CDR3: TGTGCCAGCAGTGAATTGTCTAGCGGGGGGGCCTTGGAGACCCAGTACTTC. Translated, it gives CASSELSSGGALETQYF.

The CDR3 protein is CAISAGIEGEKLFF. In DNA, the CDR3 is TGTGCCATCAGTGCCGGGATCGAGGGAGAAAAACTGTTTTTT. The chain uses TRBV10-3 and TRBJ1-4; no clear D gene. Germline V gene data show CDR1 as ENHRY and CDR2 as SYGVKD. Trimming shortened V by 4 bases and J by 8 bases, and 14 bases separated the two germline ends. The CDR3 is 14 residues long.

This clone came up a few times. This sequence joins TRBV14 and TRBJ1-2, with 8 bases that match TRBD1. CDR3 length: 15 residues. J gave up 1 base and V 5 bases, and 6 bases lay outside the gene matches. CDR1 and CDR2 (germline): SGHDN, FVKESK. Written as DNA, the CDR3 is TGTGCCAGCAGCGATACAGGGGGATTTAACTATGGCTACACCTTC. It translates to CASSDTGGFNYGYTF. Together with reference TRBV14 and TRBJ1-2, the CDR3 gives the full variable domain: EAGVTQFPSHSVIEKGQTVTLRCDPISGHDNLYWYRRVMGKEIKFLLHFVKESKQDESGMPNNRFLAERTGGTYSTLKVQPAELEDSGVYFCASSDTGGFNYGYTFGSGTRLTVV.

The chain recombines TRBV5-1 with TRBJ2-3; 12 bases are a match to TRBD2. The CDR3 is made up of 16 amino acids. Germline lookup yields CDR1 SGHRS and CDR2 YFSETQ. Trimming at V came to 4 bases and at J to 1 base, leaving 4 bases not matched to a gene. CDR3 loop: CASSQGLAGRTDTQYF. For the CDR3, the DNA is TGCGCCAGCAGCCAGGGACTAGCGGGTCGCACAGATACGCAGTATTTT.

This clone was counted only a few times. The chain is built from TRBV4-1 and TRBJ2-7; 9 bases are a match to TRBD1. V lost 4 bases and J lost 3; bases outside the gene matches: 7. Looked up from germline, CDR1 is MGHRA and CDR2 is YSYEKL. The CDR3 covers 15 residues. CDR3 in amino acids: CASSPGTGSFYEQYF. CDR3 bases: TGCGCCAGCAGCCCCGGGACAGGGAGTTTCTACGAGCAGTACTTC.

The chain combines TRBV4-1 with TRBJ1-6; D remains ambiguous. CDR1 is MGHRA and CDR2 is YSYEKL in the germline V gene. The CDR3 loop spans 16 amino acids. Trimming removed 6 bases at V and 0 bases at J, with 12 bases between. The CDR3 DNA reads TGCGCCAGCAGTACAGACCCGAGCTCCTATAATTCACCCCTCCACTTT. As protein: CASSTDPSSYNSPLHF.

This chain links TRBV5-5 with TRBJ2-5; 14 nucleotides line up with TRBD2. The CDR3 runs 17 residues. Germline V CDR1 and CDR2: SGHKS, YYEKEE (reference sequence). Germline trimming cut 0 bases from V and 3 bases from J; bases unmatched to any gene: 4. Here the CDR3 DNA reads TGTGCCAGCAGCTTGGAAGGGACTAGCGGGAGTAAAGAGACCCAGTACTTC. Encoded protein: CASSLEGTSGSKETQYF.

CDR3 amino acids: CASSVGTGAQYTEAFF. CDR3 DNA sequence: TGTGCCAGCAGTGTTGGGACAGGGGCTCAATACACTGAAGCTTTCTTT. The rearrangement uses TRBV2 and TRBJ1-1, with TRBD1 matching 10 bases. V gave up 4 bases and J gave up 3 bases; unmatched junction bases: 8. The germline CDR1 and CDR2 sequences are SNHLY and FYNNEI. This CDR3 region has 16 residues. The full variable domain, rest sourced from reference TRBV2 and TRBJ1-1, is EPEVTQTPSHQVTQMGQEVILRCVPISNHLYFYWYRQILGQKVEFLVSFYNNEISEKSEIFDDQFSVERPDGSNFTLKIRSTKLEDSAMYFCASSVGTGAQYTEAFFGQGTRLTVV.